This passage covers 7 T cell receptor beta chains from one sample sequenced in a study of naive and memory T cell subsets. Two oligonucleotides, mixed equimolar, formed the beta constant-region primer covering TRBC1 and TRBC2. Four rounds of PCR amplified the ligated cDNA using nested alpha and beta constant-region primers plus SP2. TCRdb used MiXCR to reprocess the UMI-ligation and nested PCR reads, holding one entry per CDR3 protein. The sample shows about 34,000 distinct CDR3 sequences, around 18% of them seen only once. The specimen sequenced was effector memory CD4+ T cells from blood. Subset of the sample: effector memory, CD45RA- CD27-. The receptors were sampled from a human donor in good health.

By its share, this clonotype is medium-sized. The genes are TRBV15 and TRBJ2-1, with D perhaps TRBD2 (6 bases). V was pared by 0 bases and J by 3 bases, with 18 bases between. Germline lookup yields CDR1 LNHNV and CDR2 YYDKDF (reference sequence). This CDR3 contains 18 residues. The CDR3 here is CATSRDNLVGGSYNEQFF. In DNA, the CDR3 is TGTGCCACCAGCAGAGATAATCTGGTGGGAGGAAGCTACAATGAGCAGTTCTTC.

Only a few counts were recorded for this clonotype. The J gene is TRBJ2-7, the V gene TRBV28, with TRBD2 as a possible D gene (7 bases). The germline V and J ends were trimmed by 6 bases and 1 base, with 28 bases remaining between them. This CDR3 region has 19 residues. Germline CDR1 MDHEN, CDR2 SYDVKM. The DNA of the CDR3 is TGTGCCAGCAGCGTACAGGGACGCGCGGGAGTTTGGCCGTCCTACGAGCAGTACTTC. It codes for CASSVQGRAGVWPSYEQYF.

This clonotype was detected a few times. The CDR3 sequence is CASSLGDTQYF. The CDR3 DNA sequence: TGTGCCAGCAGTCTCGGAGATACGCAGTATTTT. The genes are TRBV2 and TRBJ2-3; D remains ambiguous. CDR3 length: 11 amino acids. V was pared by 5 bases and J by 5 bases, with 5 bases between. CDR1 is SNHLY, CDR2 FYNNEI, per germline.

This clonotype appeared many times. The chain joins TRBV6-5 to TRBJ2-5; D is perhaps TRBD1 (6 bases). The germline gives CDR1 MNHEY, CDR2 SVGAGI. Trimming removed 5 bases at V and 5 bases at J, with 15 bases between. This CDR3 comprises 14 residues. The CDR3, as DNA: TGTGCCAGCAGTACAACACAGGGTCCGGAGACCCAGTACTTC. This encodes CASSTTQGPETQYF.

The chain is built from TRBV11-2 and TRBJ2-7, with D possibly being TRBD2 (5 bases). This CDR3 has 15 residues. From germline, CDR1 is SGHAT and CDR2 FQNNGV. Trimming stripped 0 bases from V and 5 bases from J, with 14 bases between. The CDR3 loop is CASSLDRGLQNEQYF. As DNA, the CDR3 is TGTGCCAGCAGCTTAGATCGCGGACTCCAGAACGAGCAGTACTTC. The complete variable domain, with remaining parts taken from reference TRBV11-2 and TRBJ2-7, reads EAGVAQSPRYKIIEKRQSVAFWCNPISGHATLYWYQQILGQGPKLLIQFQNNGVVDDSQLPKDRFSAERLKGVDSTLKIQPAKLEDSAVYLCASSLDRGLQNEQYFGPGTRLTVT.

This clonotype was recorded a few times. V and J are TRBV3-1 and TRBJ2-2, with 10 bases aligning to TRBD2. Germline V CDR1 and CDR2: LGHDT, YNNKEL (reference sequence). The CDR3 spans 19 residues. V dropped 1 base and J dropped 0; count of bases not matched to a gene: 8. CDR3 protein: CASSQVLGLATANTGELFF. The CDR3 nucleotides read TGTGCCAGCAGCCAAGTTCTGGGACTAGCGACCGCGAACACCGGGGAGCTGTTTTTT.

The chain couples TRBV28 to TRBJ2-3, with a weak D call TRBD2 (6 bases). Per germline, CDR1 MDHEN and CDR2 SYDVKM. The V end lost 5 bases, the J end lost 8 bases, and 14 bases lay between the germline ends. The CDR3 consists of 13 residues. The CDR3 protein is CASSGGSGRTQYF. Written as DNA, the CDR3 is TGTGCCAGCAGTGGGGGTAGCGGTCGTACGCAGTATTTT.